This TCR beta chain was recovered during a study of blood T cell repertoires in COVID-19. Study information: Samples representing acute and convalescent COVID-19 were sourced from the United States, Italy and Spain. From T cells, B-cell-depleted T cells, or PBMCs came the material, which was cDNA or gDNA.

Study processing details: The assay estimated nucleated cells by amplifying reference gene primers. TCRdb keeps only in-frame clones here, not all; method: immunoSEQ multiplex PCR. Clone size and the V and J calls come from that table; the DNA yielded D and trimming. The sample has under 300,000 clones; 86% are singletons. Germline lookup yields CDR1 SGDLS and CDR2 YYNGEE. Trimming took 0 bases from V and 6 from J, leaving 13 bases between them. There are 14 residues in the CDR3. This clone turned up a few times. The source material was peripheral blood. This clonotype originated in a man between 18 and 29 years old with active or convalescent COVID-19. The rearrangement uses TRBV9 and TRBJ2-7; D might be TRBD2 (6 bases). This CDR3 is CASSVGREMGEQYF. Here the CDR3 DNA reads TGTGCCAGCAGCGTAGGACGGGAGATGGGCGAGCAGTACTTC.